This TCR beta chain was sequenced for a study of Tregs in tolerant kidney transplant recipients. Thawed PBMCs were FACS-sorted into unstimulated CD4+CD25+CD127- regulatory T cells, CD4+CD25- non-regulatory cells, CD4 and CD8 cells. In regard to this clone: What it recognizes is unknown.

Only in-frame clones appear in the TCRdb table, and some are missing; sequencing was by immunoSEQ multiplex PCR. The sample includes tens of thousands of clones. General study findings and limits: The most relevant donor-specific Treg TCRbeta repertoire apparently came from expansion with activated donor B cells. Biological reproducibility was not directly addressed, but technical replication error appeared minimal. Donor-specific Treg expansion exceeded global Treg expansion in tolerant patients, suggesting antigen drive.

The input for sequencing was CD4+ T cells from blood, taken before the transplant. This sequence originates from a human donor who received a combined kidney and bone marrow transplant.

CDR3: CASSSSTGGYNEQFF. The CDR3 bases that were read are TGCGCCAGCAGCTCCTCGACGGGGGGGTACAATGAG. The genes are TRBV5-1 and TRBJ2-1; the match to TRBD2 covers 8 bases. The read ends 3 residues before the CDR3 terminus; that terminus is restored from the germline J gene. The germline gives CDR1 SGHRS, CDR2 YFSETQ. The CDR3 runs to 15 residues. Trimming took 3 bases from V and 4 from J; bases not matched to a gene: 6.